Listed here is a single T cell receptor (beta chain). This clone was picked up many times. Its recognized antigen is unknown. The input lacks base qualities; no much larger clone sits a single base away. Receptor amplification or capture employed PCR. The sequencing machine was an Illumina HiSeq 4000. High-throughput sequencing was used to profile the TCR beta-chain CDR3 region of every patient. The authors processed their data as follows. Drawing on CDR3 differences between clinicopathological groups, the researchers built a classifier meant to tell apart patients with distant-metastatic papillary thyroid cancer. The Shannon index was used to measure repertoire diversity, and the Morisita-Horn index was used to measure how similar tumor and blood repertoires were. TCRdb took the public reads, trimmed them with fastp at Q25, ran MiXCR for clone calling and kept in-frame beta chains. These V and J calls originate from TCRdb's pipeline instead of the authors' own analysis. The sample table contains 27,000 or so clones; only one count was recorded for about 16% of them. Of the sample, approximately 14% falls within the top ten clones.

There are 16 amino acids in the CDR3, from cysteine to phenylalanine inclusive. Just the 48-base CDR3 DNA is kept, in frame starting at base 1. V loses 0 bases, J loses 2 bases, and the germline ends lie 14 bases apart. In the germline V gene (reference sequence), CDR1 corresponds to SGHKS and CDR2 to YYEKEE. The record originates from a study of metastatic and nonmetastatic thyroid tumors (dated by TCRdb to about 2020). For the study in its entirety: Repertoires were compared across peripheral blood and tumor or nodule tissue samples from malignant and benign thyroid patients. Broader findings and caveats from the paper: In both blood and tumor samples, TCR beta diversity was reported to be significantly higher in malignant tumors than in benign nodules.

None of the patients had been given any treatment before thyroid surgery. The study retrospectively analysed patient clinical samples collected from the early 2010s to the late 2010s using T-cell receptor beta sequencing. The receptor comes from a male donor with papillary thyroid cancer or a benign thyroid nodule (not recorded which). Some clones in this sample may be carry-over from other donors' samples. Sequenced: blood. The chain links TRBV5-5 with TRBJ1-1; matching of 5 bases hints at TRBD1 as the D gene. The nucleotide sequence is TGTGCCAGCAGCTTGGCCGGCTATCAGGGAAACACTGAAGCTTTCTTT. Translation gives CASSLAGYQGNTEAFF.